The rows below give T cell receptor beta chains drawn from one sample of a study of PD-L1 blockade in urothelial cancer. Profiling relied on immunoSEQ multiplex PCR, and the TCRdb table lists in-frame clones only, not all of them. The data contain about 45,000 clones, around 80% of them singletons. This specimen was PBMCs, taken around atezolizumab (anti-PD-L1) treatment. The receptors originated from a man aged 55-75 years with urothelial cancer. Both conserved end residues are part of each CDR3. The D gene is left open where the match is weak. Clone size appears in some rows only: once, few, many, or a class for an expanded clone.

TRBD1	TRBV5-6	.	TRBJ1-4	TGTGCCAGCAGCTCACAGGGGCAGGTTAATGAAAAACTGTTTTTT	CASSSQGQVNEKLFF
.	TRBV11-2	once	TRBJ2-2	TGTGCCAGCAGCTTAGCATCACCTCTAGGGGAGCTGTTTTTT	CASSLASPLGELFF
TRBD2	TRBV18	.	TRBJ2-5	TGTGCCAGCTCACCCCTCCAGGGCGGGGGGCCAGAGACCCAGTACTTC	CASSPLQGGGPETQYF
TRBD2	TRBV7-2	.	TRBJ2-5	TGTGCCAGCAGCTTAGATCCTCTAGCGGATCGGGCCCAGTACTTC	CASSLDPLADRAQYF
TRBD1	TRBV19	many	TRBJ2-7	TGTGCCAGTAGTCCCGGGACAGGGGGCTACGAGCAGTACTTC	CASSPGTGGYEQYF
TRBD1	TRBV6-1	.	TRBJ2-7	TGTGCCAGCAGTGTTCGGACAGGGGTGGGGTTCGAGCAGTACTTC	CASSVRTGVGFEQYF
.	TRBV19	.	TRBJ1-2	TGTGCCAGTACCCCCGAGGGCAGAGTCTATGGCTACACCTTC	CASTPEGRVYGYTF
.	TRBV7-9	.	TRBJ1-4	TGTGCCAGCAGCTTGGCGGGGACTAATGAAAAACTGTTTTTT	CASSLAGTNEKLFF
TRBD2	TRBV7-2	few	TRBJ2-1	TGTGCCAGCAGCTACAATAGCGGGGGGACTTCCAATGAGCAGTTCTTC	CASSYNSGGTSNEQFF
.	TRBV19	.	TRBJ1-2	TGTGCCAGTAGTATTCAGGCCGGTAGTGGCTACACCTTC	CASSIQAGSGYTF
.	TRBV7-2	once	TRBJ1-1	TGTGCCAGCAGCCTCCGACAAGCGGGCACTGAAGCTTTCTTT	CASSLRQAGTEAFF
TRBD1	TRBV30	.	TRBJ1-2	TGTGCCTGGAGAGGGGGCGGGGGCTACACCTTC	CAWRGGGGYTF